The 29 T cell receptor beta chains given below trace back to one sample, sequenced in a study of T cell responses to AZD1222 COVID-19 vaccine. Produced via immunoSEQ multiplex PCR; TCRdb's table is partial and in-frame only. The data contain about 140,000 clones, 89% of them singletons. The source was peripheral blood, collected on day 0 of AZD1222 vaccination. The receptor set was obtained from an adult in good health.

The V call is TRBV7-6, the J call TRBJ1-6, with D uncertain. This CDR3 has 16 residues. With 4 bases removed from V and 1 base from J, the gap between germline ends came to 11 bases. CDR1 SGHVS and CDR2 FNYEAQ come from the germline V gene. The CDR3 DNA reads as TGTGCCAGCAGCTCCCTAGGCTCGTCCTATAATTCACCCCTCCACTTT. This encodes CASSSLGSSYNSPLHF.

V usage is TRBV18 and J usage is TRBJ1-2; 8 bases are shared with TRBD1. This CDR3 comprises 14 residues. The germline CDR1 and CDR2 sequences are KGHSH and LQKENI. Losses at the gene ends were 3 bases for V and 7 bases for J; bases not matched to a gene: 7. CDR3 amino acids: CASSPRTGRSGYTF. The CDR3 coding sequence is TGTGCCAGCTCACCGAGGACAGGGAGAAGTGGCTACACCTTC. The full variable domain, its missing parts supplied by reference TRBV18 and TRBJ1-2, is NAGVMQNPRHLVRRRGQEARLRCSPMKGHSHVYWYRQLPEEGLKFMVYLQKENIIDESGMPKERFSAEFPKEGPSILRIQQVVRGDSAAYFCASSPRTGRSGYTFGSGTRLTVV.

V usage is TRBV29-1 and J usage is TRBJ2-6; a possible D gene is TRBD2 (6 bases). Germline CDR1 is SQVTM and CDR2 is ANQGSEA. The CDR3 is made up of 16 amino acids. Between the trimmed V and J ends, which lost 7 bases and 3 bases, there was a span of 19 bases. CDR3 region: CSATGLPPFGANVLTF. The DNA for the CDR3 is TGCAGCGCAACGGGACTCCCTCCCTTTGGGGCCAACGTCCTGACTTTC. The whole variable domain, remainder taken from reference TRBV29-1 and TRBJ2-6, is SAVISQKPSRDICQRGTSLTIQCQVDSQVTMMFWYRQQPGQSLTLIATANQGSEATYESGFVIDKFPISRPNLTFSTLTVSNMSPEDSSIYLCSATGLPPFGANVLTFGAGSRLTVL.

J is TRBJ1-2 and V is TRBV6-5; D uncertain. This CDR3 comprises 15 residues. Germline V gene sequence: CDR1 MNHEY, CDR2 SVGAGI. V dropped 0 bases and J dropped 6 bases, with 14 bases sitting between them. The CDR3 region has the DNA TGTGCCAGCAGTTACTCGACGAGTCCTCAAGATGGCTACACCTTC. It encodes CASSYSTSPQDGYTF.

This clone showed up just once. The CDR3 protein is CASRYGAGEVPYNEQFF. CDR3 bases: TGTGCCAGTAGATATGGGGCAGGGGAGGTACCCTACAATGAGCAGTTCTTC. The V and J genes are TRBV19 and TRBJ2-1; D may be TRBD1 or TRBD2 (6 bases each). V lost 6 bases, J lost 2 bases, and 20 bases lay in between. Germline values: CDR1 LNHDA, CDR2 SQIVND (reference sequence). The CDR3 sequence is 17 residues long.

The chain is built from TRBV18 and TRBJ1-5; D remains ambiguous. The V gene's germline CDR1 is KGHSH and CDR2 LQKENI. Deletions cut 1 base from V and 6 bases from J, with 13 bases between. This CDR3 spans 15 amino acids. The CDR3 DNA reads TGTGCCAGCTCACCACAGGTTAAGGGCCCTCAGCCCCAGCATTTT. Translation gives CASSPQVKGPQPQHF.

This clone was seen a single time. The chain joins TRBV4-1 to TRBJ2-7; perhaps TRBD2 as D (5 bases). Germline-derived CDR1 and CDR2 are MGHRA and YSYEKL. The CDR3 is made up of 15 amino acids. V shed 1 base and J shed 3 bases, with 13 bases lying between them. CDR3 sequence reads: CASSQVDGNGYEQYF. The CDR3 nucleotides read TGCGCCAGCAGCCAAGTAGACGGGAATGGCTACGAGCAGTACTTC.

This clone has just one count. The gene calls are TRBV7-8 and TRBJ1-5, with a possible D match to TRBD1 (5 bases). V was shortened by 1 base and J by 3 bases, with 10 bases between the two germline ends. The CDR3 sequence is 15 residues long. Germline V gives CDR1 SGHVS, CDR2 FQNEAQ. Here the CDR3 reads CASSLGREVNQPQHF. DNA of the CDR3: TGTGCCAGCAGCTTAGGCAGGGAAGTCAATCAGCCCCAGCATTTT. Drawing the rest from reference TRBV7-8 and TRBJ1-5, the complete variable domain is GAGVSQSPRYKVAKRGQDVALRCDPISGHVSLFWYQQALGQGPEFLTYFQNEAQLDKSGLPSDRFFAERPEGSVSTLKIQRTQQEDSAVYLCASSLGREVNQPQHFGDGTRLSIL.

This clone was found once. The CDR3: CASSLGNEQFF. In DNA, the CDR3 is TGTGCCAGCAGTTTAGGGAATGAGCAGTTCTTC. The chain employs TRBV12-3 or TRBV12-4 and TRBJ2-1, with D unresolved. The CDR3 runs to 11 residues. Deletions cut 1 base from V and 7 bases from J, with 2 bases between.

The gene calls are TRBV3-1 (or the pseudogene TRBV3-2) and TRBJ2-7; the D is unclear. CDR3 size: 12 residues. Germline loops: CDR1 LGHDT, CDR2 YNNKEL (reference sequence). Trimming removed 1 base from V and 4 bases from J, with 5 bases in between. The CDR3 bases are TGTGCCAGCAGCCAAGGGTTTTACGAGCAGTACTTC. It codes for CASSQGFYEQYF.

DNA for the CDR3: TGTGCCAGCAGTTCGTCCAAGAATTTGAACACTGAAGCTTTCTTT. Its protein is CASSSSKNLNTEAFF. V usage is TRBV6-6 and J usage is TRBJ1-1, with D unresolved. Trimming took off 4 bases at V and 0 bases at J, with 12 bases between the two ends. This CDR3 has 15 amino acids. Germline lookup yields CDR1 MNHNY and CDR2 SVGAGI (reference sequence).

The chain couples TRBV2 to TRBJ2-7; the D gene is possibly TRBD2 (6 bases). The CDR3 totals 16 residues. CDR1 SNHLY and CDR2 FYNNEI come from the germline V gene. Trimming took off 6 bases at V and 0 bases at J, with 18 bases between the two ends. CDR3 sequence reads: CASRGHVGGPSYEQYF. The CDR3 nucleotides read TGTGCCAGCAGGGGTCATGTCGGGGGTCCCTCCTACGAGCAGTACTTC.

This rearrangement joins TRBV9 to TRBJ2-1; D is possibly TRBD2 (5 bases). From germline, CDR1 is SGDLS and CDR2 YYNGEE. The CDR3 runs to 16 residues. V was cut by 0 bases and J by 5 bases, with 15 bases left in between. As DNA, the CDR3 is TGTGCCAGCAGCGTAGTTTCCAGCGGAGTGGACAATGAGCAGTTCTTC. Translating gives CASSVVSSGVDNEQFF.

The chain employs TRBV6-2 or TRBV6-3 and TRBJ2-2; D is perhaps TRBD2 (6 bases). V was pared by 4 bases and J by 7 bases, with 13 bases between. CDR3 length: 14 residues. CDR1 is MNHEY, CDR2 SVGEGT, per germline. DNA of the CDR3: TGTGCCAGCAGTTTCCGACTAGTCGACGGGGAGCTGTTTTTT. This gives the protein CASSFRLVDGELFF.

This clone was recorded once. The V and J genes are TRBV6-5 and TRBJ2-7; D gene unclear. V dropped 7 bases and J dropped 3 bases, with 10 bases sitting between them. CDR1 MNHEY and CDR2 SVGAGI come from the germline V gene. This CDR3 contains 12 residues. The CDR3 region is CASMAWDYEQYF. The CDR3 bases are TGTGCCAGCATGGCCTGGGACTACGAGCAGTACTTC.

The V call is TRBV19, the J call TRBJ1-6; D possibly corresponds to TRBD1 (6 bases). Germline values: CDR1 LNHDA, CDR2 SQIVND (reference sequence). V gave up 5 bases and J gave up 4 bases, with 12 bases separating them. CDR3 length: 15 amino acids. The CDR3, as DNA: TGTGCCAGTAGTCTCTCGGACAGTTATAATTCACCCCTCCACTTT. This gives the protein CASSLSDSYNSPLHF.

The chain employs TRBV5-4 and TRBJ2-5; the match to TRBD2 covers 7 bases. V lost 4 bases to trimming and J lost 5 bases; unmatched junction nucleotides: 11. This CDR3 contains 15 residues. The V gene's germline CDR1 is SGHNT and CDR2 YYREEE (reference sequence). CDR3 residues: CASSPSGRLRETQYF. In DNA form, the CDR3 reads TGTGCCAGCAGCCCTAGCGGACGCTTGCGGGAGACCCAGTACTTC.

The chain couples TRBV19 to TRBJ2-7, with D tentatively TRBD1 or TRBD2 (5 bases each). The germline CDR1 and CDR2 sequences are LNHDA and SQIVND (reference sequence). Trimming pared 6 bases from V and 6 bases from J, leaving 15 bases between. This CDR3 has 13 residues. CDR3 bases: TGTGCCAGTAGGGGGGACCCCTCGCTCGAGCAGTACTTC. Its protein product is CASRGDPSLEQYF.

The rearrangement links TRBV28 to TRBJ1-1; D gene uncertain. V gave up 2 bases and J gave up 1 base, with 8 bases separating them. The CDR3 runs to 14 residues. Germline lookup yields CDR1 MDHEN and CDR2 SYDVKM. CDR3 DNA: TGTGCCAGCAGTTTACGGGGTGGGAACACTGAAGCTTTCTTT. Amino acids: CASSLRGGNTEAFF. Using reference TRBV28 and TRBJ1-1 for the parts outside the CDR3, the full variable domain is DVKVTQSSRYLVKRTGEKVFLECVQDMDHENMFWYRQDPGLGLRLIYFSYDVKMKEKGDIPEGYSVSREKKERFSLILESASTNQTSMYLCASSLRGGNTEAFFGQGTRLTVV.

V and J are TRBV2 and TRBJ2-7; D remains unclear. CDR1 and CDR2 from the germline V gene are SNHLY and FYNNEI. V lost 2 bases to trimming and J lost 4 bases, with 3 bases between them. The CDR3 runs to 11 residues. The CDR3 loop is CASSEWYEQYF. Written as DNA, the CDR3 is TGTGCCAGCAGTGAATGGTACGAGCAGTACTTC.

This rearrangement joins TRBV7-2 to TRBJ2-2; 9 nucleotides agree with TRBD2. V lost 4 bases to trimming and J lost 3 bases; unmatched junction nucleotides: 15. The CDR3 totals 19 residues. Looked up from germline, CDR1 is SGHTA and CDR2 is FQGNSA. The chain's CDR3 is CASSSLWGREGLYTGELFF. For the CDR3, the DNA is TGTGCCAGCAGCTCCCTGTGGGGGCGGGAGGGTTTGTACACCGGGGAGCTGTTTTTT.

The V and J genes are TRBV2 and TRBJ1-5, with a possible D match to TRBD1 (5 bases). Germline CDR1 and CDR2: SNHLY and FYNNEI. The length of the CDR3 is 15 residues. The V and J ends lost 3 bases and 0 bases respectively, with 9 bases between them. CDR3 sequence reads: CASSDTTDSNQPQHF. The CDR3 DNA reads TGTGCCAGCAGTGATACGACAGATAGCAATCAGCCCCAGCATTTT.

This clone was picked up one time. The chain combines TRBV5-6 with TRBJ1-6; 12 bases are a match to TRBD1. The CDR3 extends over 15 amino acids. V lost 0 bases to trimming and J lost 11 bases; unmatched junction nucleotides: 3. The V gene's germline CDR1 is SGHDT and CDR2 YYEEEE. CDR3 nucleotide sequence: TGTGCCAGCAGCTTGGCGGGACAGGGGGCGACACCCCTCCACTTT. Translating gives CASSLAGQGATPLHF.

The chain uses TRBV10-1 and TRBJ2-7; D gene ambiguous. Germline CDR1 WNHNN, CDR2 SYGVQD (reference sequence). The CDR3 is 14 residues long. The V end lost 1 base, the J end lost 0 bases, and 7 bases lay between the germline ends. CDR3 region: CASSEFGNSYEQYF. CDR3 coding DNA: TGCGCCAGCAGTGAGTTTGGCAACTCCTACGAGCAGTACTTC.

The chain has TRBV11-2 and TRBJ2-1, with a possible D match to TRBD2 (6 bases). The V gene lost 5 bases and the J gene lost 7 bases, with 18 bases spanning the gap. Germline assignment: CDR1 SGHAT and CDR2 FQNNGV. This CDR3 is 15 amino acids long. CDR3 coding DNA: TGTGCCAGCAGCCAGAGAACTAGCTGGGGGAATGAGCAGTTCTTC. Its translation: CASSQRTSWGNEQFF.

V usage is TRBV11-2 and J usage is TRBJ1-1; tentative D call: TRBD1 (6 bases). Germline CDR1 and CDR2: SGHAT and FQNNGV. The CDR3 is made up of 16 amino acids. V dropped 6 bases and J dropped 1 base, with 18 bases sitting between them. In DNA, the CDR3 is TGTGCCAGCAGAGGGGGACCCCGGGCCTCGAACACTGAAGCTTTCTTT. It yields the protein CASRGGPRASNTEAFF.

The rearrangement joins TRBV27 to TRBJ2-5, with D perhaps matching TRBD2 (7 bases). Between the trimmed V and J ends, which lost 2 bases and 7 bases, there was a span of 11 bases. The CDR3 covers 13 residues. Germline assignment: CDR1 MNHEY and CDR2 SMNVEV (reference sequence). As DNA, the CDR3 is TGTGCCAGCAGTTTAGTGGGAGGGGGGACCCAGTACTTC. Amino acid sequence: CASSLVGGGTQYF.

This rearrangement joins TRBV7-6 to TRBJ2-7, with D possibly being TRBD1 (6 bases). Germline assignment: CDR1 SGHVS and CDR2 FNYEAQ. CDR3 length equals 15 residues. Trimming took off 5 bases at V and 0 bases at J, with 14 bases between the two ends. This CDR3 reads CASSQSDRLSYEQYF. The CDR3 nucleotides are TGTGCCAGCAGCCAGAGCGACAGGCTCTCCTACGAGCAGTACTTC.

The rearrangement joins TRBV7-9 to TRBJ2-5; TRBD2 matches 9 bases. V shed 5 bases, J shed 5 bases, and the junction held 6 bases outside the gene matches. This CDR3 is 14 amino acids long. The germline V gene has CDR1 SEHNR and CDR2 FQNEAQ (reference sequence). The CDR3 region has the DNA TGTGCCAGCAGCCATGCGGGAGGGAGGGAGACCCAGTACTTC. Its translation: CASSHAGGRETQYF.